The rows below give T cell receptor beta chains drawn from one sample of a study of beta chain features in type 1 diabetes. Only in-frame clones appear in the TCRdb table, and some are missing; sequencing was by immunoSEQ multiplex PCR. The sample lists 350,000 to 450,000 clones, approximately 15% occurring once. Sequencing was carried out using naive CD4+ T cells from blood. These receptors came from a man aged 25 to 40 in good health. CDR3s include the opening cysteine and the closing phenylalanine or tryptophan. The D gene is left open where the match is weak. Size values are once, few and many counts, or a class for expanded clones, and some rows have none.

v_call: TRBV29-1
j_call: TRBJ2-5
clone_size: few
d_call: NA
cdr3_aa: CSGGTAIQETQYF
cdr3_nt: TGCAGCGGCGGGACAGCAATTCAAGAGACCCAGTACTTC

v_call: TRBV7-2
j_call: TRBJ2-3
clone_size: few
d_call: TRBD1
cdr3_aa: CASSPTGVTDTQYF
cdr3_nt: TGTGCCAGCAGCCCGACAGGGGTTACAGATACGCAGTATTTT

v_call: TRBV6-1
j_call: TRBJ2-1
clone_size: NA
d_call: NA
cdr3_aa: CASRVDQTEQFF
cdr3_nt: TGTGCCAGCAGGGTGGACCAAACTGAGCAGTTCTTC

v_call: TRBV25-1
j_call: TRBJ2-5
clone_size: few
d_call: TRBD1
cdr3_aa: CASSMDRVKETQYF
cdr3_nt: TGTGCCAGCAGCATGGACAGGGTAAAGGAGACCCAGTACTTC

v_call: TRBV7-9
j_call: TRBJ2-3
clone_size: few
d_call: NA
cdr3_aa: CASSARIGSTDTQYF
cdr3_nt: TGTGCCAGCAGCGCTAGGATTGGTAGCACAGATACGCAGTATTTT

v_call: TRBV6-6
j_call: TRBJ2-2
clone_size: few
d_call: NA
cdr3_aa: CASSYSQGPGELFF
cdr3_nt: TGTGCCAGCAGTTACAGTCAGGGCCCCGGGGAGCTGTTTTTT

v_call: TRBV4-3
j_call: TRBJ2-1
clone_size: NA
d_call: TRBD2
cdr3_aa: CASSQTGGTYNEQFF
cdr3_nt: TGCGCCAGCAGCCAGACGGGGGGGACCTACAATGAGCAGTTCTTC

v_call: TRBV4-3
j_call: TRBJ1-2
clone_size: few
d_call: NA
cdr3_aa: CASSPDDRIYGYTF
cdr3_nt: TGCGCCAGCAGCCCTGATGACCGTATCTATGGCTACACCTTC

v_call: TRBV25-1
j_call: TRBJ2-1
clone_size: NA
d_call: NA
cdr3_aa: CASSETARLNNEQFF
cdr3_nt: TGTGCCAGCAGTGAAACCGCTAGGCTGAACAATGAGCAGTTCTTC

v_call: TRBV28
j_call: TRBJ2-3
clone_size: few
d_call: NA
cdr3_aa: CASSSLEATYRDTQYF
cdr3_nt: TGTGCCAGCAGTTCCCTTGAGGCCACCTATAGGGATACGCAGTATTTT

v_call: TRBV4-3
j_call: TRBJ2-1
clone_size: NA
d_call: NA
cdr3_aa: CASSQDRYLGDEQFF
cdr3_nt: TGCGCCAGCAGCCAAGATCGTTACCTGGGGGATGAGCAGTTCTTC

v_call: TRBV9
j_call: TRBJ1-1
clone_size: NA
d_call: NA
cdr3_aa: CASSVQGMNTEAFF
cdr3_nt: TGTGCCAGCAGCGTTCAGGGTATGAACACTGAAGCTTTCTTT

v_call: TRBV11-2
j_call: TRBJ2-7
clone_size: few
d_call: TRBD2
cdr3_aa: CASSGPTSGPPYEQYF
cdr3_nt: TGTGCCAGCAGCGGACCGACTAGCGGGCCTCCCTACGAGCAGTACTTC

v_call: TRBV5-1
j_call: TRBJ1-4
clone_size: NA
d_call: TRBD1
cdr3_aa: CASSSGGRTNEKLFF
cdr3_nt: TGCGCCAGCAGCTCAGGGGGTCGGACTAATGAAAAACTGTTTTTT

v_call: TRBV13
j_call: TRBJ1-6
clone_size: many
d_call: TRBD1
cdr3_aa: CASSPVTGSPSALHF
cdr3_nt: TGTGCCAGCAGCCCCGTGACAGGGAGCCCTAGTGCCCTCCACTTT

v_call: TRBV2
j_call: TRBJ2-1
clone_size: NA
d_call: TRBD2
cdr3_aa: CASRERTSPEGGEQFF
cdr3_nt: TGTGCCAGCAGAGAGAGGACTAGCCCCGAAGGGGGTGAGCAGTTCTTC

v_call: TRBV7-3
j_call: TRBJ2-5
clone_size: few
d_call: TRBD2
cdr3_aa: CASSSGLAGASETQYF
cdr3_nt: TGTGCCAGCAGCTCGGGACTAGCGGGAGCATCTGAGACCCAGTACTTC